The rows below give T cell receptor beta chains drawn from one sample of a study of blood T cell repertoires in COVID-19. The repertoire was sequenced with immunoSEQ multiplex PCR; TCRdb's copy has only in-frame clones and lacks some. The profile shows 100,000 to 150,000 clones, around 88% of them singletons. Material: peripheral blood. These receptor sequences come from a man in his fifties or sixties with acute or convalescent COVID-19. Both conserved end residues are part of each CDR3. The order of the fields is J gene, D gene, V gene, CDR3 protein, CDR3 DNA. A D gene is named only where the DNA matches it firmly.

j_call: TRBJ1-4; d_call: NA; v_call: TRBV15; cdr3_aa: CATSPLGTYNEKLFF; cdr3_nt: TGTGCCACCAGCCCGCTAGGAACCTATAATGAAAAACTGTTTTTT
j_call: TRBJ2-1; d_call: TRBD1; v_call: TRBV6-5; cdr3_aa: CASSTGQGAPQFF; cdr3_nt: TGTGCCAGCAGCACGGGGCAGGGGGCACCGCAGTTCTTC
j_call: TRBJ2-3; d_call: NA; v_call: TRBV3-1/TRBV3-2; cdr3_aa: CASSQQGGDTQYF; cdr3_nt: TGTGCCAGCAGCCAACAGGGGGGCGATACGCAGTATTTT
j_call: TRBJ1-2; d_call: TRBD1; v_call: TRBV9; cdr3_aa: CASSPIYRGPWYGYTF; cdr3_nt: TGTGCCAGCAGCCCGATCTACAGGGGGCCTTGGTATGGCTACACCTTC
j_call: TRBJ2-1; d_call: TRBD2; v_call: TRBV5-1; cdr3_aa: CASSDGRSSYNEQFF; cdr3_nt: TGCGCCAGCAGTGACGGGAGGAGCTCCTACAATGAGCAGTTCTTC
j_call: TRBJ1-1; d_call: NA; v_call: TRBV28; cdr3_aa: CASTSNTEAFF; cdr3_nt: TGTGCCAGCACCTCGAACACTGAAGCTTTCTTT
j_call: TRBJ1-6; d_call: TRBD1; v_call: TRBV19; cdr3_aa: CASSSGQGYNSPLHF; cdr3_nt: TGTGCCAGTAGTTCCGGACAGGGCTATAATTCACCCCTCCACTTT
j_call: TRBJ1-1; d_call: TRBD1; v_call: TRBV9; cdr3_aa: CASSPTGTGYTEAFF; cdr3_nt: TGTGCCAGCAGTCCCACCGGGACAGGGTACACTGAAGCTTTCTTT
j_call: TRBJ1-1; d_call: NA; v_call: TRBV7-2; cdr3_aa: CASSLGQVTEAFF; cdr3_nt: TGTGCCAGCAGCTTAGGACAGGTAACTGAAGCTTTCTTT
j_call: TRBJ2-5; d_call: NA; v_call: TRBV19; cdr3_aa: CASSIGTAGTSPQYF; cdr3_nt: TGTGCCAGTAGTATTGGGACAGCCGGTACTAGCCCGCAGTACTTC
j_call: TRBJ2-7; d_call: TRBD2; v_call: TRBV7-2; cdr3_aa: CASSLRSGTYEQYF; cdr3_nt: TGTGCCAGCAGCTTAAGGAGCGGGACCTACGAGCAGTACTTC
j_call: TRBJ1-1; d_call: TRBD1; v_call: TRBV5-4; cdr3_aa: CASSTGTGGPEAFF; cdr3_nt: TGTGCCAGCAGCACCGGGACAGGGGGCCCTGAAGCTTTCTTT
j_call: TRBJ1-1; d_call: NA; v_call: TRBV28; cdr3_aa: CASRRVLAEAFF; cdr3_nt: TGTGCCAGCAGGAGGGTCTTGGCTGAAGCTTTCTTT
j_call: TRBJ2-2; d_call: NA; v_call: TRBV5-1; cdr3_aa: CASSLAGVVNTGELFF; cdr3_nt: TGCGCCAGCAGCTTGGCCGGGGTCGTGAACACCGGGGAGCTGTTTTTT
j_call: TRBJ1-6; d_call: NA; v_call: TRBV7-3; cdr3_aa: CASSLRDFPGSPLHF; cdr3_nt: TGTGCCAGCAGCCTGCGGGACTTCCCTGGGTCACCCCTCCACTTT
j_call: TRBJ1-1; d_call: TRBD1; v_call: TRBV7-9; cdr3_aa: CASSFGTANTEAFF; cdr3_nt: TGTGCCAGCAGCTTCGGGACAGCGAACACTGAAGCTTTCTTT
j_call: TRBJ1-4; d_call: NA; v_call: TRBV3-1/TRBV3-2; cdr3_aa: CASSQEDRGVLEKKLFF; cdr3_nt: TGTGCCAGCAGCCAAGAGGACCGCGGGGTATTGGAGAAAAAACTGTTTTTT